A single sample gave rise to the 30 T cell receptor beta chains below, sequenced in a study of response to subunit inactivated influenza vaccine. TCRdb itself ran the RT-PCR reads through MiXCR, one entry per CDR3 protein. This sample has fewer than 750,000 distinct CDR3 sequences, with around 15% found just once. Specimen: PBMCs from blood, collected 11 to 12 days after vaccination. The receptors originated from a man in his fifties who received an inactivated influenza vaccine.

This clonotype came up a few times. This rearrangement joins TRBV27 to TRBJ2-7; tentatively, D is TRBD1 (6 bases). The CDR3 is made up of 14 amino acids. The V gene's germline CDR1 is MNHEY and CDR2 SMNVEV (reference sequence). V was shortened by 5 bases and J by 3 bases, with 14 bases between the two germline ends. CDR3 in amino acids: CASSKHGQFYEQYF. In DNA, the CDR3 is TGTGCCAGCAGTAAACACGGACAGTTCTACGAGCAGTACTTC.

The sample holds a few counts of this clonotype. The chain is built from TRBV5-1 and TRBJ1-1, with D possibly matching TRBD1 (6 bases). This CDR3 is built from 14 residues. The V gene lost 5 bases and the J gene lost 4 bases, with 15 bases spanning the gap. Germline values: CDR1 SGHRS, CDR2 YFSETQ. DNA for the CDR3: TGCGCCAGCAGTCGGAGCCAGGGGAGCACTGAAGCTTTCTTT. It specifies CASSRSQGSTEAFF. The full variable domain, its missing parts supplied by reference TRBV5-1 and TRBJ1-1, is KAGVTQTPRYLIKTRGQQVTLSCSPISGHRSVSWYQQTPGQGLQFLFEYFSETQRNKGNFPGRFSGRQFSNSRSEMNVSTLELGDSALYLCASSRSQGSTEAFFGQGTRLTVV.

In this sample, this clonotype turned up a few times. The gene calls are TRBV5-1 and TRBJ2-4; a weak D match, TRBD2 (6 bases). Trimming took 5 bases from V and 8 from J, leaving 17 bases between them. Germline V gene lookup returns CDR1 SGHRS and CDR2 YFSETQ. The CDR3 consists of 14 residues. The CDR3 here is CASSFGGRGDIQYF. In nucleotides, the CDR3 is TGCGCCAGCAGTTTTGGAGGGAGAGGGGACATTCAGTACTTC.

This clonotype was counted only a few times. V gene TRBV6-1 combines with J gene TRBJ2-1; 7 bases line up with TRBD2. The length of the CDR3 is 14 residues. Germline V gene data show CDR1 as MNHNS and CDR2 as SASEGT. V trimming: 6 bases; J trimming: 7 bases; junction bases outside the gene matches: 9. The CDR3 DNA follows: TGTGCCAGCAGCCCCCCGGGGGGTTGGAATGAGCAGTTCTTC. Translating gives CASSPPGGWNEQFF.

The chain joins TRBV2 to TRBJ2-5; 9 bases are shared with TRBD1. The CDR3 covers 13 residues. The junction had 5 bases not matched to a gene; V was cut back by 8 bases and J by 4 bases. In germline, CDR1 is SNHLY, CDR2 FYNNEI. The CDR3 DNA is TGTGCCAGCGGGGGACAGGGCCGAGAGACCCAGTACTTC. Translation: CASGGQGRETQYF.

V and J are TRBV6-5 and TRBJ2-1; 9 nucleotides align to TRBD2. The CDR3 sequence is 17 residues long. V was clipped by 0 bases and J by 3 bases; unmatched bases: 6. The germline gives CDR1 MNHEY, CDR2 SVGAGI. CDR3: CASSYSSSGTLYNEQFF. The CDR3 region has the DNA TGTGCCAGCAGTTACTCATCTAGCGGGACCCTCTACAATGAGCAGTTCTTC.

This clonotype was counted between two and nine times. The chain couples TRBV4-2 to TRBJ2-5; D may be TRBD1 or TRBD2 (7 bases each). Trimming took off 2 bases at V and 1 base at J, with 20 bases between the two ends. Per the germline V gene, CDR1 is LGHNA and CDR2 is YNFKEQ. The length of the CDR3 is 18 residues. CDR3 coding DNA: TGTGCCAGCAGCCAAATTAGGGGGCAGGGGGGGAGCCAAGAGACCCAGTACTTC. Protein sequence: CASSQIRGQGGSQETQYF.

The chain links TRBV4-2 to TRBJ2-7; possibly TRBD1 for D (5 bases). Germline values: CDR1 LGHNA, CDR2 YNFKEQ. V lost 0 bases to trimming and J lost 2 bases, with 11 bases between them. The CDR3 totals 15 residues. CDR3 in amino acids: CASSQDPGLTYEQYF. The CDR3 DNA is TGTGCCAGCAGCCAAGATCCAGGGCTCACCTACGAGCAGTACTTC.

The rearrangement links TRBV7-2 to TRBJ2-7; 8 nucleotides align to TRBD1. The germline V gene encodes CDR1 SGHTA and CDR2 FQGNSA. The V segment lost 5 bases and the J segment 7 bases; nucleotides outside the gene matches: 19. CDR3 length equals 17 residues. The CDR3 region is CASSPSSGGRGLGEQYF. The CDR3 DNA follows: TGTGCCAGCAGCCCTAGTTCAGGGGGCCGAGGCCTTGGAGAGCAGTACTTC. Supplemented by reference TRBV7-2 and TRBJ2-7, the full variable domain reads GAGVSQSPSNKVTEKGKDVELRCDPISGHTALYWYRQSLGQGLEFLIYFQGNSAPDKSGLPSDRFSAERTGGSVSTLTIQRTQQEDSAVYLCASSPSSGGRGLGEQYFGPGTRLTVT.

This chain links TRBV6-5 with TRBJ2-5, with D possibly TRBD1 on 5 matching bases. This CDR3 has 14 amino acids. V shed 2 bases and J shed 2 bases, with 9 bases lying between them. Germline V gives CDR1 MNHEY, CDR2 SVGAGI. CDR3 bases: TGTGCCAGCAGTTACACAAACAGGCAAGAGACCCAGTACTTC. It yields the protein CASSYTNRQETQYF.

The chain links TRBV28 to TRBJ2-5, with 8 bases aligning to TRBD1. The CDR3 runs 14 residues. Germline V gene data show CDR1 as MDHEN and CDR2 as SYDVKM. After removal of 2 bases from V and 4 bases from J, the junction contained 3 bases not matched to a gene. The CDR3 is CASSLPGGLETQYF. The CDR3 DNA sequence: TGTGCCAGCAGTTTACCAGGGGGCCTAGAGACCCAGTACTTC.

This clonotype has only a few counts. V is TRBV20-1 and J is TRBJ2-7; D gene uncertain. V shed 0 bases and J shed 2 bases, with 14 bases lying between them. CDR3 size: 15 residues. The V gene's germline CDR1 is DFQATT and CDR2 SNEGSKA (reference sequence). The CDR3 sequence is CSARDQKGFPYEQYF. CDR3 in DNA: TGCAGTGCTAGAGATCAGAAAGGGTTCCCCTACGAGCAGTACTTC.

This chain links TRBV7-9 with TRBJ2-3; the D is unclear. CDR3 length: 13 residues. Per germline, CDR1 SEHNR and CDR2 FQNEAQ (reference sequence). With 4 bases removed from V and 6 bases from J, the gap between germline ends came to 11 bases. The CDR3, as DNA: TGTGCCAGCAGCTCCCCTATGTGGGATACGCAGTATTTT. Its protein is CASSSPMWDTQYF.

The rearrangement uses TRBV5-1 and TRBJ1-3, with D perhaps TRBD1 (6 bases). Germline V gives CDR1 SGHRS, CDR2 YFSETQ. The CDR3 has 14 amino acids. The V and J ends lost 0 bases and 12 bases respectively, with 16 bases between them. Written as DNA, the CDR3 is TGCGCCAGCAGCTTGGATGGCGGACAGCCGGGCATATATTTT. Amino acids: CASSLDGGQPGIYF.

The V gene is TRBV12-3 or TRBV12-4, the J gene TRBJ1-2, with TRBD1 matching 7 bases. V trimming: 5 bases; J trimming: 0 bases; junction bases outside the gene matches: 18. CDR3 length: 19 amino acids. The CDR3 coding sequence is TGTGCCAGCAGTCCCCCGTTGACAGGGTCGCTAGGGACTAACTATGGCTACACCTTC. This gives the protein CASSPPLTGSLGTNYGYTF.

This chain uses TRBV2 with TRBJ2-1; D perhaps matches TRBD1 (5 bases). Germline CDR1 is SNHLY and CDR2 is FYNNEI. This CDR3 spans 13 amino acids. V lost 3 bases and J lost 8, with 11 bases in between. CDR3 protein: CASSDGRAHEQFF. CDR3 sequence (DNA): TGTGCCAGCAGTGACGGCAGGGCCCATGAGCAGTTCTTC.

J is TRBJ1-6 and V is TRBV20-1, with unresolved D. Trimming removed 7 bases at V and 9 bases at J, with 7 bases between. The CDR3 extends over 10 amino acids. In germline, CDR1 is DFQATT, CDR2 SNEGSKA (reference sequence). The CDR3 here is CSVNSSPLHF. CDR3 coding DNA: TGCAGTGTTAACAGTTCACCCCTCCACTTT.

A few counts support this clonotype. The chain links TRBV24-1 to TRBJ2-1; a weak D match, TRBD1 (6 bases). Trimming left V 1 base short and J 4 bases short, with 13 bases between. Germline V gene lookup returns CDR1 KGHDR and CDR2 SFDVKD. This CDR3 contains 16 residues. CDR3 loop: CATSDFTRGSYNEQFF. The CDR3 bases are TGTGCCACCAGTGATTTTACCAGGGGATCATACAATGAGCAGTTCTTC.

This clonotype came up many times. The chain couples TRBV29-1 to TRBJ2-2; 9 bases are a match to TRBD2. Germline CDR1 and CDR2: SQVTM and ANQGSEA. The CDR3 contains 15 residues. V lost 2 bases, J lost 3 bases, and 4 bases stayed unmatched. CDR3 region: CSVETGTSHTGELFF. CDR3 in DNA: TGCAGCGTTGAAACCGGGACTAGCCACACCGGGGAGCTGTTTTTT.

V is TRBV11-3 and J is TRBJ2-1, with D perhaps TRBD1 or TRBD2 (6 bases each). Looked up from germline, CDR1 is SGHNT and CDR2 is YENEEA. This CDR3 contains 16 residues. Trimming stripped 1 base from V and 4 bases from J, with 14 bases between. The CDR3 sequence: CASSLGGRGRYNEQFF. The CDR3 region has the DNA TGTGCCAGCAGCTTAGGGGGGCGGGGCCGTTACAATGAGCAGTTCTTC.

This clonotype was observed a handful of times. The J gene is TRBJ2-1, the V gene TRBV5-1, with 8 nucleotides matching TRBD1. V lost 2 bases, J lost 3 bases, and 1 base stayed unmatched. Germline V gene data show CDR1 as SGHRS and CDR2 as YFSETQ. CDR3 size: 14 residues. CDR3: CASSFRGRYNEQFF. The CDR3 region has the DNA TGCGCCAGCAGCTTCAGGGGGCGCTACAATGAGCAGTTCTTC.

This clonotype came up a few times. The V gene is TRBV7-7, the J gene TRBJ2-3; D is ambiguous. Germline V lookup: CDR1 SSHAT, CDR2 FNYEAQ (reference sequence). The ends were cut back, 5 bases at V and 8 bases at J, with 17 bases in the middle. CDR3 length equals 14 residues. CDR3 in amino acids: CASSEAGYDSTQYF. The CDR3 bases are TGTGCCAGCAGCGAGGCTGGGTACGATAGTACGCAGTATTTT.

This clonotype came up a few times. V gene TRBV6-5 combines with J gene TRBJ2-2; D gene ambiguous. CDR1 and CDR2 from the germline V gene are MNHEY and SVGAGI. V was shortened by 8 bases and J by 0 bases, with 4 bases between the two germline ends. CDR3 length: 12 amino acids. This chain's CDR3 is CASGPNTGELFF. The CDR3 DNA follows: TGTGCCAGCGGGCCGAACACCGGGGAGCTGTTTTTT.

The rearrangement links TRBV30 to TRBJ2-1; 7 nucleotides agree with TRBD2. Trimming cost V 2 bases and J 3 bases; bases outside gene matches: 4. Germline CDR1 is GTSNPN and CDR2 is SVGIG (reference sequence). The CDR3 has 14 residues. In DNA form, the CDR3 reads TGTGCCTGGAGTTGGGGCGGGAGCTACAATGAGCAGTTCTTC. Its translation is CAWSWGGSYNEQFF. The whole variable domain, filled in from reference TRBV30 and TRBJ2-1, reads SQTIHQWPATLVQPVGSPLSLECTVEGTSNPNLYWYRQAAGRGLQLLFYSVGIGQISSEVPQNLSASRPQDRQFILSSKKLLLSDSGFYLCAWSWGGSYNEQFFGPGTRLTVL.

In this sample, this clonotype turned up a few times. The chain couples TRBV12-3 or TRBV12-4 to TRBJ2-7; maybe TRBD1 (6 bases). CDR3 length: 13 residues. Deletions cut 2 bases from V and 7 bases from J, with 12 bases between. The CDR3 DNA is TGTGCCAGCAGTTTATGGGGACAACCTGAGCAGTACTTC. Protein: CASSLWGQPEQYF.

The chain has TRBV6-1 and TRBJ1-1; TRBD1 agrees at 11 bases. CDR3 length: 16 amino acids. Germline CDR1 is MNHNS and CDR2 is SASEGT. The junction had 7 bases not matched to a gene; V was cut back by 6 bases and J by 1 base. DNA of the CDR3: TGTGCCAGCAGAAGGACAGGGGGCCGAAGGAACACTGAAGCTTTCTTT. This sequence encodes CASRRTGGRRNTEAFF.

In this sample, this clonotype turned up a few times. V is TRBV12-3 or TRBV12-4 and J is TRBJ1-3; 7 bases are a match to TRBD1. V lost 2 bases to trimming and J lost 5 bases; unmatched junction nucleotides: 6. This CDR3 has 15 amino acids. The CDR3 coding sequence is TGTGCCAGCAGTTTAAGGGGGCCTAACAGAAACACCATATATTTT. Translation gives CASSLRGPNRNTIYF.

This CDR3 reads CASSRTSGSVGKNIQYF. CDR3 coding DNA: TGTGCCAGCAGCCGGACTAGCGGGAGTGTGGGCAAAAACATTCAGTACTTC. The chain recombines TRBV5-6 with TRBJ2-4; TRBD2 agrees at 13 bases. This CDR3 contains 17 residues. Per the germline V gene, CDR1 is SGHDT and CDR2 is YYEEEE. With 4 bases clipped from V and 3 bases from J, the junction kept 7 bases outside the gene matches.

This sequence joins TRBV10-3 and TRBJ2-7; perhaps TRBD2 as D (6 bases). The V gene lost 6 bases and the J gene lost 2 bases, with 14 bases spanning the gap. Germline CDR1 and CDR2: ENHRY and SYGVKD. The CDR3 runs to 14 residues. CDR3 nucleotide sequence: TGTGCCATCAGGACGGGACTCCATGCCTACGAGCAGTACTTC. Its translation: CAIRTGLHAYEQYF.

In its sample, this clonotype was seen a few times. The gene calls are TRBV5-1 and TRBJ2-5, with 7 bases lining up with TRBD2. Trimming at V came to 3 bases and at J to 2 bases, leaving 10 bases not matched to a gene. Germline lookup yields CDR1 SGHRS and CDR2 YFSETQ. The CDR3 is 16 amino acids. The CDR3 protein is CASSSQRGVSQETQYF. The CDR3 nucleotides read TGCGCCAGCAGCTCGCAACGGGGGGTTTCGCAAGAGACCCAGTACTTC. The entire variable domain, with the rest obtained from reference TRBV5-1 and TRBJ2-5, is as follows: KAGVTQTPRYLIKTRGQQVTLSCSPISGHRSVSWYQQTPGQGLQFLFEYFSETQRNKGNFPGRFSGRQFSNSRSEMNVSTLELGDSALYLCASSSQRGVSQETQYFGPGTRLLVL.